The rows below give T cell receptor beta chains drawn from one sample of a study of CD8 T cells in Susac syndrome. From the immunoSEQ multiplex PCR reads, TCRdb called clonotypes with MiXCR, one entry per CDR3 protein. The sample includes a few hundred thousand distinct CDR3 sequences, approximately 90% seen only once; the top ten take 0.1% to 0.15%. What was sequenced was CD8+ T cells from PBMCs. Receptors were obtained from a human donor with multiple sclerosis. The conserved cysteine and the conserved F or W are not part of the CDR3 here. Fields, in order: J gene, V gene, CDR3 protein.

j_gene: TRBJ2-7; v_gene: TRBV11-2; CDR3aa: ASELGTGGYEQY
j_gene: TRBJ2-7; v_gene: TRBV9; CDR3aa: ASSLQLPKTYEQY
j_gene: TRBJ1-1; v_gene: TRBV7-8; CDR3aa: ASSLMGSGEAF
j_gene: TRBJ2-7; v_gene: TRBV4-3; CDR3aa: ASSQTRSHEQY
j_gene: TRBJ2-2; v_gene: TRBV2; CDR3aa: ASSGETGVTGELF
j_gene: TRBJ1-1; v_gene: TRBV12-3/TRBV12-4; CDR3aa: ASRTPMNTEAF
j_gene: TRBJ2-5; v_gene: TRBV6-6; CDR3aa: ASSYGYTQETQY
j_gene: TRBJ2-5; v_gene: TRBV7-9; CDR3aa: ASSPPTGMGETQY
j_gene: TRBJ2-1; v_gene: TRBV9; CDR3aa: ASSVDASGYNEQF
j_gene: TRBJ1-1; v_gene: TRBV14; CDR3aa: ASSQRSLNTEAF
j_gene: TRBJ2-2; v_gene: TRBV4-1; CDR3aa: ASSQDRNTGELF
j_gene: TRBJ2-4; v_gene: TRBV9; CDR3aa: ASSPMEIPKNIQY
j_gene: TRBJ2-5; v_gene: TRBV19; CDR3aa: ASSIPALAETQY
j_gene: TRBJ1-5; v_gene: TRBV2; CDR3aa: ASRVTGVNQPQH
j_gene: TRBJ1-3; v_gene: TRBV7-9; CDR3aa: ASFQGESGNTIY
j_gene: TRBJ1-6; v_gene: TRBV7-7; CDR3aa: ASRRRVTPLH
j_gene: TRBJ1-1; v_gene: TRBV20-1; CDR3aa: SAPDRAYTEAF
j_gene: TRBJ2-1; v_gene: TRBV24-1; CDR3aa: ATSDFRGPLADEQF
j_gene: TRBJ1-3; v_gene: TRBV7-2; CDR3aa: ASSSYDRGFGNTIY
j_gene: TRBJ2-7; v_gene: TRBV5-1; CDR3aa: ASSFSRDPHYEQY
j_gene: TRBJ2-7; v_gene: TRBV4-1; CDR3aa: ASSQHRTYEQY
j_gene: TRBJ2-1; v_gene: TRBV9; CDR3aa: ASSPQKGAGYNEQF
j_gene: TRBJ2-7; v_gene: TRBV4-3; CDR3aa: ASSQEETGYEQY
j_gene: TRBJ1-1; v_gene: TRBV5-6; CDR3aa: ASSWGQRGTEAF
j_gene: TRBJ2-3; v_gene: TRBV7-8; CDR3aa: ASSLGHGLAGEDGTDTQY
j_gene: TRBJ2-5; v_gene: TRBV7-9; CDR3aa: ASSLGGQAGGTQY
j_gene: TRBJ2-7; v_gene: TRBV19; CDR3aa: ASSITSANSYEQY
j_gene: TRBJ1-5; v_gene: TRBV4-3; CDR3aa: ASSLWVAQPQH
j_gene: TRBJ2-1; v_gene: TRBV5-6; CDR3aa: ASSHPSGGASDEQF
j_gene: TRBJ2-1; v_gene: TRBV20-1; CDR3aa: SARDRDYLYNEQF
j_gene: TRBJ2-5; v_gene: TRBV7-8; CDR3aa: ASSSPKREVGETQY
j_gene: TRBJ2-1; v_gene: TRBV4-2; CDR3aa: ASSQPSKNEQF
j_gene: TRBJ2-1; v_gene: TRBV9; CDR3aa: ASSTSRSSYNEQF
j_gene: TRBJ2-7; v_gene: TRBV5-1; CDR3aa: ASSLAQTSGDYEQY
j_gene: TRBJ2-1; v_gene: TRBV9; CDR3aa: ASSADSGRTYNEQF
j_gene: TRBJ2-4; v_gene: TRBV3-1; CDR3aa: ASSQEASGGAPKNIQY
j_gene: TRBJ2-7; v_gene: TRBV7-9; CDR3aa: ASSEPGRGYEQY
j_gene: TRBJ1-1; v_gene: TRBV6-2/TRBV6-3; CDR3aa: ASSHHYHAMNTEAF
j_gene: TRBJ2-1; v_gene: TRBV6-1; CDR3aa: ASRASTSLGRGNNEQF
j_gene: TRBJ1-1; v_gene: TRBV7-8; CDR3aa: ASSLALVNTEAF
j_gene: TRBJ2-1; v_gene: TRBV4-1; CDR3aa: ASSQDRDLQF
j_gene: TRBJ2-7; v_gene: TRBV4-2; CDR3aa: ASSQDMGVGTYEQY